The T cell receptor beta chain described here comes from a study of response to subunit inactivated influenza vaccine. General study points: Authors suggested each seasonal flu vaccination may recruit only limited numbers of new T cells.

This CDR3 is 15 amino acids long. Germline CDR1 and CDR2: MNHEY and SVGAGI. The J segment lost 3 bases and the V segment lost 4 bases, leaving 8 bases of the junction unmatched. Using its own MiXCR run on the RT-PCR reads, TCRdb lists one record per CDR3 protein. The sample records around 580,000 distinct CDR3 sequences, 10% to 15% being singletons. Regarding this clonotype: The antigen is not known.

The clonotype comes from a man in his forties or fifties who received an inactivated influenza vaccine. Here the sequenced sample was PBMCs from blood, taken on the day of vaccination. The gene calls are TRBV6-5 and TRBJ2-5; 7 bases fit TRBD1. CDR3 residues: CASSFAGTEEETQYF. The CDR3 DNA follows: TGTGCCAGCAGTTTCGCCGGGACAGAGGAAGAGACCCAGTACTTC.